The present TCR beta chain was sequenced within a study of STAT5B mutations in CD4+ large granular lymphocyte leukemia. Here immunoSEQ multiplex PCR was the method, and the copy in TCRdb shows in-frame clones only, minus some. Here the sample spans approximately 2,700 clones, about four fifths being singletons. Between the trimmed V and J ends, which lost 6 bases and 7 bases, there was a span of 8 bases. The CDR3 sequence is 11 residues long. CDR1 SNHLY and CDR2 FYNNEI come from the germline V gene. The chain carries TRBV2 and TRBJ2-3; D gene unclear. The TCR originated in a woman aged 70-85 years with CD4+ T-cell large granular lymphocyte leukemia. Sequenced sample: PBMCs. The chain's CDR3 is CASRTANTQYF. CDR3 sequence (DNA): TGTGCCAGCAGGACTGCCAATACGCAGTATTTT.